Listed here are 17 T cell receptor beta chains from one sample, sequenced in a study of tumor T cells in aggressive B-cell lymphoma. The assay was immunoSEQ multiplex PCR, and TCRdb's table has in-frame clones only and misses some. The profile shows thousands of clones, around 87% of them singletons. The sequencing input was tumor tissue. The receptors stem from an adult with diffuse large B cell lymphoma.

This sequence joins TRBV4-3 and TRBJ2-1, with 14 bases fitting TRBD2. Trimming took 0 bases from V and 10 from J; bases not matched to a gene: 8. Germline V gene sequence: CDR1 LGHNA, CDR2 YSLEER. The CDR3 is made up of 17 amino acids. CDR3 in amino acids: CASSQDSRLAGGWEQFF. In nucleotides, the CDR3 is TGCGCCAGCAGCCAAGATAGTAGACTAGCGGGGGGGTGGGAGCAGTTCTTC.

This chain links TRBV19 with TRBJ2-2, with 7 bases fitting TRBD2. J was trimmed by 6 bases and V by 3 bases; bases with no gene match: 4. Germline V gives CDR1 LNHDA, CDR2 SQIVND (reference sequence). The CDR3 has 14 residues. The CDR3 region has the DNA TGTGCCAGTAGTATTGGGGGGGTTCCCGGGGAGCTGTTTTTT. This translates into CASSIGGVPGELFF.

The chain recombines TRBV5-1 with TRBJ1-2; 8 bases fit TRBD1. Per the germline V gene, CDR1 is SGHRS and CDR2 is YFSETQ. Unmatched junction bases numbered 6, after V lost 3 bases and J lost 2 bases. The CDR3 sequence is 15 residues long. This CDR3 reads CASSSTGQGNYGYTF. The CDR3 DNA follows: TGCGCCAGCAGCTCAACTGGACAGGGAAACTATGGCTACACCTTC. The full variable domain, its missing parts supplied by reference TRBV5-1 and TRBJ1-2, is KAGVTQTPRYLIKTRGQQVTLSCSPISGHRSVSWYQQTPGQGLQFLFEYFSETQRNKGNFPGRFSGRQFSNSRSEMNVSTLELGDSALYLCASSSTGQGNYGYTFGSGTRLTVV.

This clone was seen a single time. This chain connects TRBV21-1 to TRBJ2-2; the DNA was not compared with TRBD1, the D call given in the table. TRBV21-1 counts as a pseudogene. The CDR3 length is 20 residues. CDR3 protein: CASSGGRVSDRAQGAGELFF. The CDR3, as DNA: TGTGCCAGCAGCGGGGGGCGAGTCTCCGACAGGGCCCAAGGGGCCGGGGAGCTGTTTTTT.

The chain has TRBV10-3 and TRBJ2-1; 12 bases fit TRBD2. Per the germline V gene, CDR1 is ENHRY and CDR2 is SYGVKD. V gave up 4 bases and J gave up 4 bases; unmatched junction bases: 2. CDR3 length: 15 residues. Here the CDR3 DNA reads TGTGCCATCAGTGGGACTAGCGGGGTATACAATGAGCAGTTCTTC. Amino acid sequence: CAISGTSGVYNEQFF.

CDR3 nucleotide sequence: TGCGCCAGCAGCGTGCTAGCGGGGGGATACAATGAGCAGTTCTTC. Protein product: CASSVLAGGYNEQFF. The chain employs TRBV5-1 and TRBJ2-1, with 11 bases matching TRBD2. This CDR3 region has 15 residues. Unmatched junction bases numbered 4, after V lost 4 bases and J lost 4 bases. Germline V gives CDR1 SGHRS, CDR2 YFSETQ.

The rearrangement links TRBV5-1 to TRBJ2-7; 10 bases align to TRBD1. CDR1 and CDR2 from the germline V gene are SGHRS and YFSETQ. The CDR3 totals 15 residues. V lost 3 bases, J lost 2 bases, and 5 bases stayed unmatched. The CDR3 bases are TGCGCCAGCAGCTCGACAGGGGGCGTCACCTACGAGCAGTACTTC. Translation: CASSSTGGVTYEQYF.

This clone was picked up one time. V gene TRBV30 combines with J gene TRBJ2-2, with 8 positions matching TRBD2. The trim removed 3 bases at V and 3 bases at J, leaving 6 bases unmatched. The germline V gene encodes CDR1 GTSNPN and CDR2 SVGIG (reference sequence). The CDR3 loop spans 15 amino acids. CDR3 sequence (DNA): TGTGCCTGGAGAAGAAGCGGGGGTTACACCGGGGAGCTGTTTTTT. Protein sequence: CAWRRSGGYTGELFF.

V usage is TRBV6-6 and J usage is TRBJ2-5; D ambiguous. V was cut by 5 bases and J by 11 bases, with 18 bases left in between. The CDR3 loop spans 13 amino acids. Germline CDR1 MNHNY, CDR2 SVGAGI (reference sequence). The CDR3: CASSNPPGQEQYF. CDR3 sequence (DNA): TGTGCCAGCAGTAACCCCCCTGGGCAAGAGCAGTACTTC.

The chain has TRBV15 and TRBJ2-7; possible D gene TRBD2, 5 bases. V was pared by 1 base and J by 0 bases, with 10 bases between. This CDR3 comprises 15 residues. Germline values: CDR1 LNHNV, CDR2 YYDKDF (reference sequence). The CDR3 DNA sequence: TGTGCCACCAGCAGAGCCACCGGGATCTCCTACGAGCAGTACTTC. Protein sequence: CATSRATGISYEQYF.

The chain joins TRBV6-1 to TRBJ1-1; D remains ambiguous. Deletions cut 7 bases from V and 5 bases from J, with 11 bases between. From germline, CDR1 is MNHNS and CDR2 SASEGT. The CDR3 totals 12 residues. CDR3 nucleotide sequence: TGTGCCAGCAAATCCGCCGGGACTGAAGCTTTCTTT. This sequence encodes CASKSAGTEAFF.

The chain links TRBV7-2 to TRBJ1-1; no firm D call. CDR1 is SGHTA and CDR2 is FQGNSA in the germline V gene. Trimming took 2 bases from V and 2 from J, leaving 21 bases between them. The CDR3 length is 18 residues. The CDR3 DNA follows: TGTGCCAGCAGCTTAAGATCCCGTGGGGAGCTGATAAACACTGAAGCTTTCTTT. Protein: CASSLRSRGELINTEAFF.

The rearrangement joins TRBV4-3 to TRBJ2-2, with TRBD1 matching 8 bases. The CDR3 spans 16 residues. The V segment lost 1 base and the J segment 6 bases; nucleotides outside the gene matches: 7. Germline V gene data show CDR1 as LGHNA and CDR2 as YSLEER. CDR3 amino acids: CASSQARQGSSGELFF. Here the CDR3 DNA reads TGCGCCAGCAGCCAAGCGAGACAGGGGAGTTCCGGGGAGCTGTTTTTT.

CDR3 amino acids: CASSLVGGLADTQYF. CDR3 in DNA: TGTGCCAGCAGCTTAGTTGGGGGCCTGGCAGATACGCAGTATTTT. The chain couples TRBV7-3 to TRBJ2-3; a possible D gene is TRBD1 (6 bases). The V and J ends lost 2 bases and 4 bases respectively, with 13 bases between them. Germline V gene lookup returns CDR1 SGHTA and CDR2 FQGTGA. The CDR3 runs to 15 residues.

CDR3 residues: CASSLFRGAGGELFF. CDR3 bases: TGTGCCAGCAGTTTATTTCGGGGAGCAGGCGGGGAGCTGTTTTTT. The genes are TRBV27 and TRBJ2-2, with D possibly matching TRBD2 (5 bases). Trimming stripped 1 base from V and 7 bases from J, with 13 bases between. The CDR3 runs 15 residues. Per the germline V gene, CDR1 is MNHEY and CDR2 is SMNVEV (reference sequence).

This rearrangement joins TRBV6-5 to TRBJ1-1; perhaps TRBD1 as D (5 bases). The CDR3 has 12 residues. V was pared by 5 bases and J by 10 bases, with 14 bases between. Germline assignment: CDR1 MNHEY and CDR2 SVGAGI. The CDR3 DNA follows: TGTGCCAGCAGTAGGCTTCAGGGTGTAGCTTTCTTT. Translation gives CASSRLQGVAFF.

The chain has TRBV7-2 and TRBJ1-2; 7 bases match TRBD1. Germline CDR1 and CDR2: SGHTA and FQGNSA. V trimming: 6 bases; J trimming: 7 bases; junction bases outside the gene matches: 11. This CDR3 has 14 residues. The CDR3 loop reads CASSVWGTEAGYTF. The CDR3 region has the DNA TGTGCCAGCAGTGTTTGGGGGACAGAGGCTGGCTACACCTTC.